The 29 T cell receptor beta chains below all came from one sample that was sequenced in a study of identical twins. Each CDR3 protein gets one entry after TCRdb re-called the 5' RACE reads with MiXCR. The sample contains about 660,000 distinct CDR3 sequences, approximately 9% of which appear only once. These data also formed part of another study, on yellow fever vaccine responses in identical twins.

Source material: PBMCs. The receptor source for this set is a woman aged 18-30 years in good health.

This clonotype was picked up a small number of times. The chain links TRBV7-9 to TRBJ2-1, with D perhaps matching TRBD2 (7 bases). This CDR3 has 15 amino acids. Germline V CDR1 and CDR2: SEHNR, FQNEAQ (reference sequence). V was trimmed by 6 bases and J by 6 bases, leaving 18 bases between them. The CDR3 DNA is TGTGCCAGCAGAATAGGAGGGGGGGCCGGCAATGAGCAGTTCTTC. Translated, it gives CASRIGGGAGNEQFF.

This clonotype was seen at least ten times. The gene calls are TRBV7-9 and TRBJ2-1; D remains ambiguous. CDR3 size: 14 residues. CDR1 SEHNR and CDR2 FQNEAQ come from the germline V gene (reference sequence). V gave up 1 base and J gave up 3 bases, with 7 bases separating them. Here the CDR3 DNA reads TGTGCCAGCAGCTTAGAGGTAGGCTACAATGAGCAGTTCTTC. Its protein is CASSLEVGYNEQFF.

This clonotype was recorded a few times. V gene TRBV7-9 combines with J gene TRBJ2-7, with D unresolved. This CDR3 region has 12 residues. Germline loops: CDR1 SEHNR, CDR2 FQNEAQ (reference sequence). V dropped 5 bases and J dropped 7 bases, with 12 bases sitting between them. The CDR3 is CASSLDGQEQYF. The CDR3 DNA reads TGTGCCAGCAGCCTCGATGGGCAGGAGCAGTACTTC.

There are many counts of this clonotype. The gene calls are TRBV24-1 and TRBJ2-4, with 8 bases that match TRBD1. The germline V gene encodes CDR1 KGHDR and CDR2 SFDVKD. CDR3 length: 13 residues. With 4 bases clipped from V and 11 bases from J, the junction kept 6 bases outside the gene matches. The CDR3 coding sequence is TGTGCCACCAGTGAACCGGACAGGGAGGTTCAGTACTTC. Encoded protein: CATSEPDREVQYF.

This clonotype was seen many times. This chain joins TRBV12-3 or TRBV12-4 and TRBJ2-2, with D hard to call. Trimming removed 6 bases from V and 8 bases from J, with 16 bases in between. The CDR3 has 14 residues. CDR3 sequence reads: CASSLLTSKGELFF. Here the CDR3 DNA reads TGTGCCAGCAGCCTTCTCACCTCAAAGGGGGAGCTGTTTTTT.

This clonotype has a count of ten or more. The chain has TRBV4-1 and TRBJ1-2; the D is unclear. The CDR3 contains 16 residues. Germline CDR1 is MGHRA and CDR2 is YSYEKL. V lost 3 bases and J 4 bases, leaving 18 bases between the germline ends. CDR3 amino acids: CASSQLQRSTGYGYTF. The DNA for the CDR3 is TGCGCCAGCAGCCAGTTGCAAAGGTCGACGGGCTATGGCTACACCTTC.

This clonotype was observed at least ten times. The V call is TRBV7-2, the J call TRBJ2-3; the match to TRBD2 covers 11 bases. The length of the CDR3 is 13 residues. The germline V gene has CDR1 SGHTA and CDR2 FQGNSA. V shed 5 bases and J 10 bases; nucleotides not matched to a gene: 5. The CDR3 protein is CASSQTSGTAQYF. The CDR3 DNA reads as TGTGCCAGCAGCCAGACTAGCGGGACGGCGCAGTATTTT.

This clonotype was seen repeatedly, ten times or more. The junction does not match germline at one end; this may be a read error. The chain carries TRBV29-1 and TRBJ2-1, with TRBD2 identical over 9 bases. Germline V gives CDR1 SQVTM, CDR2 ANQGSEA. The CDR3 extends over 15 amino acids. CDR3 in DNA: TGCAGCGTATCCCCGGGACTAGCTGACCACAAGGAGCAGTTCTTC. Residues: CSVSPGLADHKEQFF.

This clonotype occurred many times. This CDR3 reads CASSFFGQGARNEQFF. CDR3 DNA: TGTGCCAGCAGCTTTTTCGGACAGGGGGCTCGGAATGAGCAGTTCTTC. The chain links TRBV11-2 to TRBJ2-1; TRBD1 aligns across 11 bases. V shed 3 bases and J 7 bases; nucleotides not matched to a gene: 8. The CDR3 length is 16 residues. Per the germline V gene, CDR1 is SGHAT and CDR2 is FQNNGV.

The rearrangement links TRBV5-8 to TRBJ2-2, with TRBD1 as a possible D gene (5 bases). V lost 6 bases to trimming and J lost 0 bases, with 12 bases between them. CDR1 SGHTS and CDR2 YDEGEE come from the germline V gene. This CDR3 is built from 15 residues. This CDR3 is CASTRGYSNTGELFF. CDR3 in DNA: TGTGCCAGCACAAGGGGATATTCGAACACCGGGGAGCTGTTTTTT. Full variable domain (rest looked up from reference TRBV5-8 and TRBJ2-2): EAGVTQSPTHLIKTRGQQATLRCSPISGHTSVYWYQQALGLGLQFLLWYDEGEERNRGNFPPRFSGRQFPNYSSELNVNALELEDSALYLCASTRGYSNTGELFFGEGSRLTVL.

This clonotype has only a few counts. The chain links TRBV4-3 to TRBJ2-2; TRBD2 matches at 12 bases. V lost 2 bases, J lost 6 bases, and 7 bases stayed unmatched. In germline, CDR1 is LGHNA, CDR2 YSLEER. This CDR3 region has 17 residues. The CDR3 region has the DNA TGCGCCAGCAGCCAAAGCCTAGCGGGAGGGAGATCCGGGGAGCTGTTTTTT. It translates to CASSQSLAGGRSGELFF.

This clonotype has at least ten counts. This chain joins TRBV29-1 and TRBJ2-5, with D maybe TRBD1 (5 bases). Germline V lookup: CDR1 SQVTM, CDR2 ANQGSEA. This CDR3 contains 15 residues. The V end was cut by 8 bases, the J end by 5 bases, with 24 bases between. The CDR3 region has the DNA TGCAGCACCATAGAATCGTGGGGCGTAGGTGAGACCCAGTACTTC. This gives the protein CSTIESWGVGETQYF.

The chain uses TRBV7-8 and TRBJ1-1, with D hard to call. Per the germline V gene, CDR1 is SGHVS and CDR2 is FQNEAQ. V was clipped by 0 bases and J by 0 bases, with 5 bases between them. This CDR3 spans 14 amino acids. The DNA for the CDR3 is TGTGCCAGCAGCTTAGCGGCGGTGAACACTGAAGCTTTCTTT. As protein: CASSLAAVNTEAFF.

This clonotype was counted a few times. The rearrangement joins TRBV7-9 to TRBJ2-1; weak D call: TRBD2 (6 bases). The CDR3 is 14 amino acids. V lost 2 bases, J lost 7 bases, and 12 bases lay in between. The V gene's germline CDR1 is SEHNR and CDR2 FQNEAQ (reference sequence). This chain's CDR3 is CASSLNAGINEQFF. The DNA for the CDR3 is TGTGCCAGCAGCTTAAATGCGGGGATAAATGAGCAGTTCTTC.

The V call is TRBV3-1, the J call TRBJ2-2; D is uncertain. The length of the CDR3 is 14 residues. Trimming removed 5 bases at V and 5 bases at J, with 12 bases between. The V gene's germline CDR1 is LGHDT and CDR2 YNNKEL (reference sequence). The CDR3 sequence is CASSASSITGELFF. The CDR3 bases are TGTGCCAGCAGCGCTAGTAGTATAACCGGGGAGCTGTTTTTT.

Only a few counts were recorded for this clonotype. The chain has TRBV4-1 and TRBJ2-3; D is unclear. V lost 2 bases, J lost 6 bases, and 15 bases lay in between. Germline values: CDR1 MGHRA, CDR2 YSYEKL. The CDR3 loop spans 15 amino acids. CDR3 region: CASSQPRFLEDTQYF. CDR3 coding DNA: TGCGCCAGCAGCCAACCCAGATTCTTGGAGGATACGCAGTATTTT.

A note on this clonotype: A clone one base away is much larger, so this may be a read error. The chain combines TRBV6-5 with TRBJ2-1, with 7 bases fitting TRBD1. The CDR3 sequence is 11 residues long. Germline V gives CDR1 MNHEY, CDR2 SVGAGI. Unmatched junction bases numbered 8, after V lost 6 bases and J lost 15 bases. This CDR3 is CASSHRDRAFF. The CDR3, as DNA: TGTGCCAGCAGCCACCGGGACAGAGCGTTCTTC.

Ten or more counts support this clonotype. This chain connects TRBV29-1 to TRBJ2-6, with D unclear. The germline gives CDR1 SQVTM, CDR2 ANQGSEA. This CDR3 has 12 residues. V was clipped by 1 base and J by 10 bases, with 8 bases between them. The chain's CDR3 is CSVEGSRNVLTF. The CDR3 nucleotides are TGCAGCGTTGAAGGGTCACGGAACGTCCTGACTTTC. Looking up the rest from reference TRBV29-1 and TRBJ2-6 gives the full variable domain: SAVISQKPSRDICQRGTSLTIQCQVDSQVTMMFWYRQQPGQSLTLIATANQGSEATYESGFVIDKFPISRPNLTFSTLTVSNMSPEDSSIYLCSVEGSRNVLTFGAGSRLTVL.

The V call is TRBV29-1, the J call TRBJ1-3; TRBD1 agrees at 7 bases. CDR1 is SQVTM and CDR2 is ANQGSEA in the germline V gene. The CDR3 extends over 16 amino acids. The J segment lost 0 bases and the V segment lost 6 bases, leaving 11 bases of the junction unmatched. DNA for the CDR3: TGCAGCGTCGCTACGACAGGGACAGTCTCTGGAAACACCATATATTTT. It translates to CSVATTGTVSGNTIYF.

This clonotype turned up a few times. This chain uses TRBV7-2 with TRBJ2-3; possibly TRBD1 for D (6 bases). CDR1 and CDR2 (germline): SGHTA, FQGNSA. The CDR3 contains 16 residues. With 7 bases removed from V and 7 bases from J, the gap between germline ends came to 24 bases. For the CDR3, the DNA is TGTGCCAGCACCCCTGGGGGCAGGGCCCTAGGAAATACGCAGTATTTT. Amino acids: CASTPGGRALGNTQYF.

This chain connects TRBV6-1 to TRBJ2-6, with no clear D. The CDR3 has 13 amino acids. CDR1 is MNHNS, CDR2 SASEGT, per germline. The V gene lost 6 bases and the J gene lost 4 bases, with 7 bases spanning the gap. CDR3 protein: CASRVEGANVLTF. The CDR3 DNA follows: TGTGCCAGCAGGGTTGAGGGGGCCAACGTCCTGACTTTC.

This clonotype was detected a few times. The V gene is TRBV15, the J gene TRBJ2-5; 7 nucleotides agree with TRBD1. This CDR3 comprises 15 residues. J was trimmed by 5 bases and V by 0 bases; bases with no gene match: 6. The germline V gene has CDR1 LNHNV and CDR2 YYDKDF (reference sequence). The DNA of the CDR3 is TGTGCCACCAGCAGAGATCCGACAGGGAAGGAGACCCAGTACTTC. Protein sequence: CATSRDPTGKETQYF.

The V and J genes are TRBV7-9 and TRBJ2-7; perhaps TRBD1 as D (5 bases). CDR3 length: 12 amino acids. Trimming removed 8 bases from V and 6 bases from J, with 14 bases in between. Germline-derived CDR1 and CDR2 are SEHNR and FQNEAQ (reference sequence). The CDR3 region has the DNA TGTGCCAGCGGCACCCCAAGGGGCGAGCAGTACTTC. Protein sequence: CASGTPRGEQYF.

V gene TRBV6-2 or TRBV6-3 combines with J gene TRBJ2-2; D tentatively reads TRBD1 or TRBD2 (5 bases each). CDR3 length equals 15 residues. V lost 2 bases, J lost 2 bases, and 9 bases lay in between. CDR1 MNHEY and CDR2 SVGEGT come from the germline V gene. The CDR3 reads CASSYGDRNTGELFF. CDR3 nucleotides: TGTGCCAGCAGTTACGGGGACCGAAACACCGGGGAGCTGTTTTTT.

The sample holds a few counts of this clonotype. The V gene is TRBV29-1, the J gene TRBJ1-2; D is unresolved. Germline assignment: CDR1 SQVTM and CDR2 ANQGSEA. This CDR3 region has 14 residues. V lost 7 bases and J lost 4, with 19 bases in between. CDR3 sequence: CSAQTSVLSYGYTF. CDR3 nucleotide sequence: TGCAGCGCTCAGACCTCAGTCCTCAGCTATGGCTACACCTTC.

Comment on this clonotype: A read error may be the cause here, since a much bigger clone is one base away. V gene TRBV5-8 combines with J gene TRBJ2-5; D unresolved. Between the trimmed V and J ends, which lost 6 bases and 9 bases, there was a span of 15 bases. This CDR3 contains 12 residues. Germline V gene lookup returns CDR1 SGHTS and CDR2 YDEGEE. The CDR3 loop is CASTNNPESQYF. CDR3 DNA sequence: TGTGCCAGCACCAATAACCCCGAGTCCCAGTACTTC.

This chain joins TRBV7-9 and TRBJ2-1, with D tentatively TRBD2 (6 bases). Trimming removed 5 bases from V and 10 bases from J, with 18 bases in between. In germline, CDR1 is SEHNR, CDR2 FQNEAQ (reference sequence). The length of the CDR3 is 14 residues. The CDR3 region is CASSPPGTPREQFF. CDR3 nucleotide sequence: TGTGCCAGCAGCCCACCCGGGACTCCCAGGGAGCAGTTCTTC.

The V and J genes are TRBV10-3 and TRBJ2-7; perhaps TRBD1 as D (6 bases). Germline CDR1 and CDR2: ENHRY and SYGVKD. The CDR3 is 14 residues long. V was trimmed by 3 bases and J by 4 bases, leaving 13 bases between them. The DNA of the CDR3 is TGTGCCATCAGTGAATCACAGGGAAAGTACGAGCAGTACTTC. This encodes CAISESQGKYEQYF.

This chain links TRBV2 with TRBJ2-5; D is perhaps TRBD1 (6 bases). This CDR3 comprises 15 residues. Trimming removed 6 bases from V and 0 bases from J, with 14 bases in between. The germline CDR1 and CDR2 sequences are SNHLY and FYNNEI. CDR3 residues: CASRGDRIYQETQYF. In DNA form, the CDR3 reads TGTGCCAGCAGAGGAGACAGGATTTACCAAGAGACCCAGTACTTC. The whole variable domain, filled in from reference TRBV2 and TRBJ2-5, reads EPEVTQTPSHQVTQMGQEVILRCVPISNHLYFYWYRQILGQKVEFLVSFYNNEISEKSEIFDDQFSVERPDGSNFTLKIRSTKLEDSAMYFCASRGDRIYQETQYFGPGTRLLVL.